The 27 T cell receptor beta chains below come from one sample, sequenced in a study of graft-versus-host responses after intestinal transplantation. Their antigen targets remain unknown. The table came from immunoSEQ multiplex PCR; TCRdb's copy has only in-frame clones and leaves some out. This table holds more than 65,000 clones, about 80% found once. Sequenced here: unstimulated CD4+ T cells sorted from spleen or lymph node cells, sampled before transplant. These receptors all come from a human donor who was the organ donor for an intestinal transplant.

The chain combines TRBV7-2 with TRBJ2-5; TRBD1 is a possible D gene (7 bases). This CDR3 has 14 amino acids. V was shortened by 5 bases and J by 2 bases, with 12 bases between the two germline ends. Germline assignment: CDR1 SGHTA and CDR2 FQGNSA. In nucleotides, the CDR3 is TGTGCCAGCAGCCGGGGGACAGTACAAGAGACCCAGTACTTC. Amino acids: CASSRGTVQETQYF. The complete variable domain, with remaining parts taken from reference TRBV7-2 and TRBJ2-5, reads GAGVSQSPSNKVTEKGKDVELRCDPISGHTALYWYRQSLGQGLEFLIYFQGNSAPDKSGLPSDRFSAERTGGSVSTLTIQRTQQEDSAVYLCASSRGTVQETQYFGPGTRLLVL.

The V and J genes are TRBV28 and TRBJ2-2, with D possibly matching TRBD1 (6 bases). The germline V and J ends were trimmed by 5 bases and 7 bases, with 8 bases remaining between them. The length of the CDR3 is 12 residues. CDR1 and CDR2 from the germline V gene are MDHEN and SYDVKM. CDR3 DNA sequence: TGTGCCAGCAGTATACAGGGCGGGGAGCTGTTTTTT. Protein: CASSIQGGELFF.

V usage is TRBV28 and J usage is TRBJ2-3; 10 nucleotides agree with TRBD2. This CDR3 is built from 18 residues. CDR1 is MDHEN and CDR2 is SYDVKM in the germline V gene. Trimming at V came to 3 bases and at J to 3 bases, leaving 12 bases not matched to a gene. CDR3 loop: CASSFDKRGGMLTDTQYF. DNA for the CDR3: TGTGCCAGCAGTTTTGATAAGCGGGGGGGGATGCTAACAGATACGCAGTATTTT.

The chain links TRBV27 to TRBJ1-6; a weak D match, TRBD1 (5 bases). Per the germline V gene, CDR1 is MNHEY and CDR2 is SMNVEV (reference sequence). The CDR3 totals 17 residues. Trimming removed 0 bases at V and 8 bases at J, with 17 bases between. The CDR3 loop is CASSLSKSEGAHSPLHF. The CDR3 region has the DNA TGTGCCAGCAGTTTATCGAAGTCAGAAGGGGCTCATTCACCCCTCCACTTT.

This clone was observed once. J is TRBJ2-2 and V is TRBV4-1; 9 nucleotides line up with TRBD1. V shed 6 bases and J 5 bases; nucleotides not matched to a gene: 7. The CDR3 has 15 amino acids. Germline CDR1 and CDR2: MGHRA and YSYEKL. As DNA, the CDR3 is TGCGCCAGCAGGGCCGGGACAGGGTGGACCGGGGAGCTGTTTTTT. Translating it yields CASRAGTGWTGELFF.

The chain employs TRBV11-2 and TRBJ2-5, with TRBD1 matching 10 bases. The germline V gene encodes CDR1 SGHAT and CDR2 FQNNGV. CDR3 length: 17 residues. V lost 5 bases, J lost 6 bases, and 15 bases stayed unmatched. CDR3 amino acids: CASSRPLRDRGFQTQYF. As DNA, the CDR3 is TGTGCCAGCAGCCGGCCATTGAGGGACAGGGGATTCCAGACCCAGTACTTC.

This chain links TRBV28 with TRBJ1-3, with D possibly TRBD1 on 6 matching bases. Between the trimmed V and J ends, which lost 3 bases and 0 bases, there was a span of 9 bases. This CDR3 is built from 15 residues. Germline V lookup: CDR1 MDHEN, CDR2 SYDVKM. CDR3: CASSFGDISGNTIYF. CDR3 DNA: TGTGCCAGCAGTTTTGGGGACATCTCTGGAAACACCATATATTTT.

This clone has at least ten counts. This sequence joins TRBV28 and TRBJ1-6; possible D gene TRBD1, 5 bases. The CDR3 is 18 amino acids. V lost 6 bases and J 7 bases, leaving 25 bases between the germline ends. In germline, CDR1 is MDHEN, CDR2 SYDVKM. CDR3 loop: CASSPPLQGLGENSPLHF. The DNA of the CDR3 is TGTGCCAGCAGCCCCCCGCTGCAGGGCCTTGGAGAGAATTCACCCCTCCACTTT.

The rearrangement uses TRBV30 and TRBJ1-4, with D uncertain. CDR3 length: 14 residues. The ends were cut back, 0 bases at V and 7 bases at J, with 12 bases in the middle. Germline CDR1 is GTSNPN and CDR2 is SVGIG (reference sequence). The CDR3 is CAWSVGIGFEKLFF. The CDR3 DNA reads as TGTGCCTGGAGTGTAGGTATCGGGTTTGAAAAACTGTTTTTT.

A note on this clone: Other DNA sequences in the same sample also yield this CDR3. The chain has TRBV7-2 and TRBJ1-3; D unresolved. V was clipped by 5 bases and J by 4 bases, with 12 bases between them. CDR1 is SGHTA and CDR2 is FQGNSA in the germline V gene. The CDR3 sequence is 14 residues long. As DNA, the CDR3 is TGTGCCAGCAGCCCCATAGGGAGCGGAAACACCATATATTTT. Amino acid sequence: CASSPIGSGNTIYF.

This clone showed up just a few times. The chain links TRBV5-8 to TRBJ2-5; no reliable D call. Germline CDR1 reads SGHTS; CDR2 reads YDEGEE. V was cut by 4 bases and J by 5 bases, with 9 bases left in between. CDR3 length: 12 residues. The CDR3 is CASSHLRETQYF. As DNA, the CDR3 is TGTGCCAGCAGCCACCTTCGGGAGACCCAGTACTTC.

This clone was detected only once. The genes are TRBV30 and TRBJ1-2; 8 positions agree with TRBD1. Germline CDR1 GTSNPN, CDR2 SVGIG (reference sequence). The CDR3 consists of 13 residues. V gave up 2 bases and J gave up 8 bases; unmatched junction bases: 7. CDR3 nucleotide sequence: TGTGCCTGGAGTTTGACAGGGGCGTGGGGCTACACCTTC. Encoded protein: CAWSLTGAWGYTF. Together with reference TRBV30 and TRBJ1-2, the CDR3 gives the full variable domain: SQTIHQWPATLVQPVGSPLSLECTVEGTSNPNLYWYRQAAGRGLQLLFYSVGIGQISSEVPQNLSASRPQDRQFILSSKKLLLSDSGFYLCAWSLTGAWGYTFGSGTRLTVV.

DNA for the CDR3: TGTGCCAGCAGCTTAGGGACAGCGCAGGCAAATGAGCAGTTCTTC. Translation: CASSLGTAQANEQFF. V gene TRBV7-3 combines with J gene TRBJ2-1; 7 nucleotides agree with TRBD1. Unmatched junction bases numbered 8, after V lost 2 bases and J lost 7 bases. CDR3 length equals 15 residues. Looked up from germline, CDR1 is SGHTA and CDR2 is FQGTGA.

The chain links TRBV27 to TRBJ1-6; TRBD1 matches at 7 bases. The CDR3 runs 14 residues. In germline, CDR1 is MNHEY, CDR2 SMNVEV (reference sequence). V lost 3 bases and J lost 9; bases outside the gene matches: 5. The CDR3 spells CASSFQGGGSPLHF. The CDR3 coding sequence is TGTGCCAGCAGTTTTCAGGGGGGAGGTTCACCCCTCCACTTT.

The J gene is TRBJ2-4, the V gene TRBV6-6; 11 bases align to TRBD1. This CDR3 region has 15 residues. Germline V gene data show CDR1 as MNHNY and CDR2 as SVGAGI (reference sequence). V was pared by 0 bases and J by 10 bases, with 5 bases of the junction left unmatched. The CDR3 nucleotides read TGTGCCAGCAGTTACTCCGGGACAGGGGGTCCAATTCAGTACTTC. Translation gives CASSYSGTGGPIQYF.

The chain carries TRBV6-6 and TRBJ2-3; D possibly corresponds to TRBD2 (6 bases). Trimming left V 7 bases short and J 1 base short, with 18 bases between. The CDR3 spans 16 residues. Germline loops: CDR1 MNHNY, CDR2 SVGAGI (reference sequence). The CDR3 nucleotides are TGTGCCAGCATCTTATTTCGGGCGGGGCGCACAGATACGCAGTATTTT. It yields the protein CASILFRAGRTDTQYF.

This chain joins TRBV7-9 and TRBJ2-5, with 9 bases matching TRBD2. V lost 2 bases and J lost 0; bases outside the gene matches: 1. CDR3 length: 15 amino acids. Germline values: CDR1 SEHNR, CDR2 FQNEAQ (reference sequence). Here the CDR3 reads CASSLLAGNQETQYF. CDR3 nucleotide sequence: TGTGCCAGCAGCTTACTAGCGGGGAACCAAGAGACCCAGTACTTC.

This chain links TRBV5-4 with TRBJ2-1, with 7 bases fitting TRBD2. CDR3 length equals 15 residues. Germline V gene data show CDR1 as SGHNT and CDR2 as YYREEE (reference sequence). J was trimmed by 7 bases and V by 1 base; bases with no gene match: 8. CDR3 sequence (DNA): TGTGCCAGCAGCTTGCGGAGGACTAGTCGGAATGAGCAGTTCTTC. Residues: CASSLRRTSRNEQFF.

The V and J genes are TRBV7-3 and TRBJ2-3; a weak D match, TRBD1 (6 bases). V was clipped by 2 bases and J by 1 base, with 7 bases between them. Germline V gene lookup returns CDR1 SGHTA and CDR2 FQGTGA. CDR3 length: 14 residues. The CDR3 DNA is TGTGCCAGCAGCTTAGCAGGGGGCACAGATACGCAGTATTTT. The encoded protein is CASSLAGGTDTQYF. Combining the CDR3 with reference TRBV7-3 and TRBJ2-3 gives the whole variable domain GAGVSQTPSNKVTEKGKYVELRCDPISGHTALYWYRQSLGQGPEFLIYFQGTGAADDSGLPNDRFFAVRPEGSVSTLKIQRTERGDSAVYLCASSLAGGTDTQYFGPGTRLTVL.

The chain recombines TRBV2 with TRBJ2-6; D is perhaps TRBD1 (6 bases). The germline V gene encodes CDR1 SNHLY and CDR2 FYNNEI. The germline V and J ends were trimmed by 2 bases and 4 bases, with 18 bases remaining between them. The CDR3 is 18 residues long. CDR3 region: CASSENPTGKTGANVLTF. CDR3 nucleotides: TGTGCCAGCAGTGAAAACCCCACAGGGAAAACGGGGGCCAACGTCCTGACTTTC.

V is TRBV4-1 and J is TRBJ1-2; maybe TRBD1 (5 bases). This CDR3 contains 14 residues. The V end lost 0 bases, the J end lost 7 bases, and 12 bases lay between the germline ends. Germline V gives CDR1 MGHRA, CDR2 YSYEKL. DNA of the CDR3: TGCGCCAGCAGCCAAGATTGGGGGGTTGGTGGCTACACCTTC. Translated: CASSQDWGVGGYTF.

Written as DNA, the CDR3 is TGTGCCAGCAGCTTTAGACAGCTAAACTCCTACGAGCAGTACGTC. Translation gives CASSFRQLNSYEQYV. The V call is TRBV11-3, the J call TRBJ2-7; D possibly corresponds to TRBD1 (5 bases). Per germline, CDR1 SGHNT and CDR2 YENEEA. The CDR3 sequence is 15 residues long. The V and J ends lost 3 bases and 0 bases respectively, with 12 bases between them.

This rearrangement joins TRBV19 to TRBJ2-3; TRBD1 matches at 10 bases. V shed 4 bases, J shed 1 base, and the junction held 5 bases outside the gene matches. In germline, CDR1 is LNHDA, CDR2 SQIVND (reference sequence). This CDR3 is 16 amino acids long. CDR3 residues: CASSTGGTGGTDTQYF. The CDR3 DNA sequence: TGTGCCAGTAGTACAGGGGGGACAGGGGGCACAGATACGCAGTATTTT.

The V call is TRBV28, the J call TRBJ1-5, with a possible D match to TRBD1 (6 bases). There are 14 residues in the CDR3. CDR1 MDHEN and CDR2 SYDVKM come from the germline V gene. Trimming took off 7 bases at V and 6 bases at J, with 16 bases between the two ends. Written as DNA, the CDR3 is TGTGCCAGCAACAGGGCAGGAAAACTTCAGCCCCAGCATTTT. Translation gives CASNRAGKLQPQHF.

The chain has TRBV11-1 and TRBJ1-2; a possible D gene is TRBD1 (5 bases). V gave up 4 bases and J gave up 4 bases, with 13 bases separating them. The CDR3 is made up of 14 amino acids. Germline CDR1 is SGHAT and CDR2 is FQDESV (reference sequence). The CDR3 is CASSSGLLVYGYTF. CDR3 in DNA: TGTGCCAGCAGCTCGGGACTTCTGGTCTATGGCTACACCTTC.

The rearrangement joins TRBV6-5 to TRBJ2-7; possibly TRBD1 for D (6 bases). With 5 bases removed from V and 5 bases from J, the gap between germline ends came to 7 bases. This CDR3 is built from 11 residues. The germline CDR1 and CDR2 sequences are MNHEY and SVGAGI. The CDR3 DNA sequence: TGTGCCAGCAGTCAGGGGAACGAGCAGTACGTC. It codes for CASSQGNEQYV.

This clone has just a few counts. The genes are TRBV5-4 and TRBJ2-1; TRBD1 matches 12 bases. CDR1 SGHNT and CDR2 YYREEE come from the germline V gene (reference sequence). The length of the CDR3 is 15 residues. V shed 5 bases and J 4 bases; nucleotides not matched to a gene: 4. The CDR3 sequence is CASRPGQGAYNEQFF. DNA for the CDR3: TGTGCCAGCAGACCGGGACAGGGGGCTTACAATGAGCAGTTCTTC.